This T cell receptor (beta chain) was captured in a study of blood T cell repertoires in COVID-19. Authors' analysis steps: How many nucleated cells were present was estimated from reference gene primer amplification. TCRdb keeps only in-frame clones here, not all; method: immunoSEQ multiplex PCR. The V and J calls and clone size were taken over from that table, and D and trimming were inferred from the DNA. The table shows hundreds of thousands of clones, with approximately 83% occurring only once. The CDR3 has 13 residues. Germline CDR1 LGHDT, CDR2 YNNKEL (reference sequence). Trimming removed 4 bases from V and 8 bases from J; junction bases left unmatched: 5. This clone was picked up many times.

The gene calls are TRBV3-1 (or the pseudogene TRBV3-2) and TRBJ1-3; TRBD1 agrees at 7 bases. The sample taken for sequencing was peripheral blood. The clonotype was recovered from a woman of 80 years or more with acute or convalescent COVID-19. Written as DNA, the CDR3 is TGTGCCAGCAGCCCGACAGGGAAGCACACCATATATTTT. As protein: CASSPTGKHTIYF.